Following are 32 T cell receptor beta chains from one sample sequenced in a study of blood T cell repertoires in COVID-19. Some clones are missing from TCRdb's copy, which holds only in-frame ones; the method was immunoSEQ multiplex PCR. The data hold approximately 300,000 clones, with about 87% observed a single time. Sequencing input: PBMCs or T cells enriched from blood (not recorded which). Receptors originate from a woman aged 25-40 years who had recovered from COVID-19.

This clone was picked up a small number of times. This chain uses TRBV11-3 with TRBJ2-3; a weak D match, TRBD1 (6 bases). Looked up from germline, CDR1 is SGHNT and CDR2 is YENEEA. The V gene lost 4 bases and the J gene lost 2 bases, with 10 bases spanning the gap. CDR3 length: 14 amino acids. CDR3 DNA: TGTGCCAGCAGCTCGAGGGGGAACACAGATACGCAGTATTTT. This gives the protein CASSSRGNTDTQYF.

The rearrangement links TRBV10-3 to TRBJ2-7; D ambiguous. Trimming cost V 0 bases and J 3 bases, with 6 bases left between them. Per germline, CDR1 ENHRY and CDR2 SYGVKD. The CDR3 loop spans 13 amino acids. The CDR3, as DNA: TGTGCCATCAGTGAGTCACACGACTACGAGCAGTACTTC. Translating gives CAISESHDYEQYF.

This clone was seen a handful of times. J is TRBJ1-5 and V is TRBV3-1 (or the pseudogene TRBV3-2); D not resolved. Germline V gene lookup returns CDR1 LGHDT and CDR2 YNNKEL (reference sequence). The V and J ends lost 0 bases and 5 bases respectively, with 5 bases between them. CDR3 size: 13 residues. CDR3 residues: CASSQDIDQPQHF. The CDR3 DNA reads as TGTGCCAGCAGCCAAGATATCGATCAGCCCCAGCATTTT.

V is TRBV6-5 and J is TRBJ1-1; D remains ambiguous. This CDR3 comprises 13 residues. Between the trimmed V and J ends, which lost 2 bases and 1 base, there was a span of 5 bases. Germline CDR1 reads MNHEY; CDR2 reads SVGAGI. CDR3: CASSYNRNTEAFF. In nucleotides, the CDR3 is TGTGCCAGCAGTTACAACAGGAACACTGAAGCTTTCTTT.

The J gene is TRBJ2-7, the V gene TRBV9; 7 bases are a match to TRBD1. CDR3 length: 14 residues. Germline V gene data show CDR1 as SGDLS and CDR2 as YYNGEE. The trim removed 0 bases at V and 4 bases at J, leaving 4 bases unmatched. The DNA of the CDR3 is TGTGCCAGCAGCGTAGGGGGGACAGATTACGAGCAGTACTTC. Residues: CASSVGGTDYEQYF.

This clone was seen a handful of times. The rearrangement joins TRBV18 to TRBJ2-7, with D perhaps TRBD2 (6 bases). The CDR3 covers 17 residues. V lost 4 bases, J lost 1 base, and 20 bases lay in between. The V gene's germline CDR1 is KGHSH and CDR2 LQKENI. CDR3 in amino acids: CASSRAGGEELSYEQYF. The CDR3 DNA reads as TGTGCCAGCTCACGGGCCGGGGGAGAGGAGTTATCCTACGAGCAGTACTTC.

This chain joins TRBV29-1 and TRBJ2-3, with TRBD2 as a possible D gene (5 bases). The V end was cut by 8 bases, the J end by 5 bases, with 11 bases between. The CDR3 is 11 amino acids. Germline-derived CDR1 and CDR2 are SQVTM and ANQGSEA. The CDR3 reads CSLVGVDTQYF. The CDR3 DNA follows: TGCAGCCTCGTGGGAGTAGATACGCAGTATTTT.

This clone has only a few counts. The rearrangement links TRBV10-3 to TRBJ1-2, with TRBD1 identical over 7 bases. There are 13 residues in the CDR3. Per the germline V gene, CDR1 is ENHRY and CDR2 is SYGVKD. V lost 6 bases to trimming and J lost 6 bases; unmatched junction nucleotides: 7. In nucleotides, the CDR3 is TGTGCCATCAGGGGAGACAGGGCAAATGGCTACACCTTC. Its translation: CAIRGDRANGYTF.

The V call is TRBV2, the J call TRBJ2-3, with 12 bases that match TRBD2. There are 20 residues in the CDR3. Germline trimming cut 8 bases from V and 2 bases from J; bases unmatched to any gene: 20. Germline CDR1 and CDR2: SNHLY and FYNNEI. The CDR3: CASRWGLAGSHPSDTDTQYF. As DNA, the CDR3 is TGTGCCAGCCGTTGGGGACTAGCGGGCTCTCATCCCTCTGACACAGATACGCAGTATTTT.

The gene calls are TRBV6-5 and TRBJ1-1; 8 bases fit TRBD1. The CDR3 has 14 residues. Germline CDR1 MNHEY, CDR2 SVGAGI. V shed 5 bases, J shed 1 base, and the junction held 3 bases outside the gene matches. The chain's CDR3 is CASSRTGKNTEAFF. The CDR3 region has the DNA TGTGCCAGCAGTCGGACAGGGAAGAACACTGAAGCTTTCTTT.

CDR3 loop: CASGYYREGPGKAFF. CDR3 bases: TGTGCTAGTGGTTATTACAGGGAAGGCCCGGGAAAAGCTTTCTTT. V is TRBV12-5 and J is TRBJ1-1; D is perhaps TRBD1 (6 bases). Per germline, CDR1 LGHNT and CDR2 FRNRAP. V shed 4 bases and J shed 9 bases, with 21 bases lying between them. This CDR3 is built from 15 residues. Using reference TRBV12-5 and TRBJ1-1 for the parts outside the CDR3, the full variable domain is DARVTQTPRHKVTEMGQEVTMRCQPILGHNTVFWYRQTMMQGLELLAYFRNRAPLDDSGMPKDRFSAEMPDATLATLKIQPSEPRDSAVYFCASGYYREGPGKAFFGQGTRLTVV.

The rearrangement links TRBV7-2 to TRBJ1-1, with 8 bases aligning to TRBD1. The CDR3 covers 14 residues. The germline V gene has CDR1 SGHTA and CDR2 FQGNSA. The V gene end was trimmed by 4 bases and the J gene end by 5 bases; junction bases not matched to a gene: 6. The CDR3 region has the DNA TGTGCCAGCAGCTACGGACAGGGAGGGACTGAAGCTTTCTTT. This sequence encodes CASSYGQGGTEAFF.

The chain joins TRBV6-2 or TRBV6-3 to TRBJ2-7; D possibly corresponds to TRBD2 (6 bases). V was trimmed by 1 base and J by 0 bases, leaving 10 bases between them. There are 15 residues in the CDR3. Germline CDR1 and CDR2: MNHEY and SVGEGT. This CDR3 is CASSYYSGVSYEQYF. CDR3 sequence (DNA): TGTGCCAGCAGTTACTATTCGGGGGTCTCCTACGAGCAGTACTTC.

This chain's CDR3 is CASSWPSYNSPLHF. The DNA for the CDR3 is TGTGCCAGCAGTTGGCCCTCCTATAATTCACCCCTCCACTTT. The gene calls are TRBV27 and TRBJ1-6; D unclear. Trimming stripped 4 bases from V and 0 bases from J, with 4 bases between. Per germline, CDR1 MNHEY and CDR2 SMNVEV (reference sequence). This CDR3 comprises 14 residues.

Only one count was recorded for this clone. V usage is TRBV10-3 and J usage is TRBJ1-6; 7 bases map to TRBD1. The CDR3 spans 14 residues. Trimming removed 6 bases from V and 6 bases from J; junction bases left unmatched: 5. Germline loops: CDR1 ENHRY, CDR2 SYGVKD. CDR3: CAIRPGGGNSPLHF. The CDR3 nucleotides are TGTGCCATCAGGCCAGGGGGAGGTAATTCACCCCTCCACTTT.

This clone was seen only once. The chain combines TRBV7-9 with TRBJ2-5, with a tentative D call TRBD2 (5 bases). This CDR3 has 14 amino acids. Germline V gene sequence: CDR1 SEHNR, CDR2 FQNEAQ (reference sequence). V dropped 5 bases and J dropped 4 bases, with 14 bases sitting between them. CDR3 nucleotides: TGTGCCAGCAGCCAGGAGGATCTTCCAGAGACCCAGTACTTC. This gives the protein CASSQEDLPETQYF.

For this clone: At the DNA level, this CDR3 is encoded by other sequences in the same sample as well. The V gene is TRBV5-1, the J gene TRBJ2-3; a weak D match, TRBD1 (5 bases). With 0 bases removed from V and 4 bases from J, the gap between germline ends came to 6 bases. CDR1 is SGHRS and CDR2 is YFSETQ in the germline V gene. This CDR3 region has 13 residues. In DNA form, the CDR3 reads TGCGCCAGCAGCTTGGAAGGGGCAGATACGCAGTATTTT. It translates to CASSLEGADTQYF.

Only a few counts were recorded for this clone. This chain uses TRBV4-2 with TRBJ2-3; 11 bases fit TRBD2. Losses at the gene ends were 4 bases for V and 4 bases for J; bases not matched to a gene: 4. CDR3 length equals 15 residues. Germline assignment: CDR1 LGHNA and CDR2 YNFKEQ. The CDR3 sequence: CASSRELAGADTQYF. The DNA of the CDR3 is TGTGCCAGCAGCCGCGAACTAGCGGGGGCAGATACGCAGTATTTT.

This clone was seen only once. The V gene is TRBV4-3, the J gene TRBJ1-2; 8 nucleotides agree with TRBD1. Per germline, CDR1 LGHNA and CDR2 YSLEER. The V and J ends lost 1 base and 4 bases, in that order; junction bases with no gene match: 8. The CDR3 spans 16 residues. The CDR3 reads CASSQARTGSFYGYTF. The DNA for the CDR3 is TGCGCCAGCAGCCAAGCCCGGACAGGGAGTTTCTATGGCTACACCTTC.

The chain joins TRBV15 to TRBJ1-5; a weak D match, TRBD1 (6 bases). This CDR3 comprises 15 residues. The germline V and J ends were trimmed by 4 bases and 10 bases, with 20 bases remaining between them. Germline V lookup: CDR1 LNHNV, CDR2 YYDKDF (reference sequence). CDR3: CATSTRGGSPEPQHF. CDR3 DNA sequence: TGTGCCACCAGCACCCGAGGGGGAAGTCCCGAACCCCAGCATTTT.

The chain is built from TRBV28 and TRBJ1-5, with TRBD1 identical over 8 bases. CDR1 and CDR2 from the germline V gene are MDHEN and SYDVKM. Trimming took 5 bases from V and 7 from J; bases not matched to a gene: 10. The CDR3 covers 15 residues. Written as DNA, the CDR3 is TGTGCCAGCAGTCCCCGGACAGGGTCCGGACAGCCCCAGCATTTT. Protein sequence: CASSPRTGSGQPQHF.

The rearrangement uses TRBV3-1 (or the pseudogene TRBV3-2) and TRBJ1-3, with D possibly being TRBD1 (5 bases). Trimming shortened V by 3 bases and J by 4 bases, and 16 bases separated the two germline ends. The CDR3 runs to 16 residues. Germline CDR1 is LGHDT and CDR2 is YNNKEL (reference sequence). DNA of the CDR3: TGTGCCAGCAGCCAGATGACAGACCTCTTCGGAAACACCATATATTTT. Encoded protein: CASSQMTDLFGNTIYF.

The chain joins TRBV5-1 to TRBJ1-3; 7 positions match TRBD1. This CDR3 has 14 amino acids. CDR1 and CDR2 from the germline V gene are SGHRS and YFSETQ. V lost 4 bases and J lost 2; bases outside the gene matches: 3. In nucleotides, the CDR3 is TGCGCCAGCAGCCCGGGGACAGCTGGAAACACCATATATTTT. Translated: CASSPGTAGNTIYF. Full variable domain (remainder filled in from reference TRBV5-1 and TRBJ1-3): KAGVTQTPRYLIKTRGQQVTLSCSPISGHRSVSWYQQTPGQGLQFLFEYFSETQRNKGNFPGRFSGRQFSNSRSEMNVSTLELGDSALYLCASSPGTAGNTIYFGEGSWLTVV.

A single count supports this clone. The chain recombines TRBV7-9 with TRBJ2-3, with TRBD2 as a possible D gene (5 bases). The V end was cut by 5 bases, the J end by 2 bases, with 17 bases between. The CDR3 is made up of 16 amino acids. Germline-derived CDR1 and CDR2 are SEHNR and FQNEAQ (reference sequence). The CDR3 region has the DNA TGTGCCAGCAGCGCCCTCCCCGGACTTCTCACAGATACGCAGTATTTT. Amino acid sequence: CASSALPGLLTDTQYF.

DNA for the CDR3: TGTGCCAGCAGCTTCGGGACCCCAGGGGAGTTAGACTATGGCTACACCTTC. It codes for CASSFGTPGELDYGYTF. The chain joins TRBV7-8 to TRBJ1-2, with D maybe TRBD1 (6 bases). V lost 3 bases and J lost 3, with 20 bases in between. The CDR3 runs to 17 residues. Germline assignment: CDR1 SGHVS and CDR2 FQNEAQ.

The chain combines TRBV5-8 with TRBJ2-1, with D perhaps TRBD1 (6 bases). Per the germline V gene, CDR1 is SGHTS and CDR2 is YDEGEE. V was clipped by 4 bases and J by 2 bases, with 16 bases between them. CDR3 length: 16 amino acids. The CDR3 sequence is CASSKYREVAYNEQFF. The CDR3, as DNA: TGTGCCAGCAGCAAGTACAGGGAAGTTGCCTACAATGAGCAGTTCTTC.

The J gene is TRBJ2-2, the V gene TRBV29-1; 8 nucleotides align to TRBD2. Germline loops: CDR1 SQVTM, CDR2 ANQGSEA. V shed 6 bases and J 1 base; nucleotides not matched to a gene: 4. The CDR3 is 14 amino acids. CDR3 sequence (DNA): TGCAGCGTAGGTGCGGGGGGGAACACCGGGGAGCTGTTTTTT. Translating gives CSVGAGGNTGELFF.

The rearrangement joins TRBV4-1 to TRBJ1-2; D perhaps matches TRBD1 (5 bases). Germline V lookup: CDR1 MGHRA, CDR2 YSYEKL. V was clipped by 0 bases and J by 4 bases, with 12 bases between them. The CDR3 has 15 residues. The CDR3 nucleotides read TGCGCCAGCAGCCAAGATCAGGGTCCCATCTATGGCTACACCTTC. Its protein product is CASSQDQGPIYGYTF.

The rearrangement links TRBV2 to TRBJ2-5, with 9 bases lining up with TRBD2. Per germline, CDR1 SNHLY and CDR2 FYNNEI. The CDR3 length is 16 residues. Germline trimming cut 8 bases from V and 5 bases from J; bases unmatched to any gene: 15. CDR3 sequence reads: CASGRLAVPQGETQYF. The DNA of the CDR3 is TGTGCCAGCGGAAGACTAGCGGTCCCCCAAGGGGAGACCCAGTACTTC.

This sequence joins TRBV18 and TRBJ2-7; TRBD1 matches 8 bases. With 5 bases clipped from V and 0 bases from J, the junction kept 6 bases outside the gene matches. CDR3 length: 15 amino acids. Germline V gene data show CDR1 as KGHSH and CDR2 as LQKENI. CDR3 DNA sequence: TGTGCCAGCTCAGTGGGACAGGTTTTCTCCTACGAGCAGTACTTC. Its protein is CASSVGQVFSYEQYF.

The V call is TRBV29-1, the J call TRBJ1-2; D is possibly TRBD1 (5 bases). Germline loops: CDR1 SQVTM, CDR2 ANQGSEA. The CDR3 is made up of 11 amino acids. V dropped 4 bases and J dropped 4 bases, with 7 bases sitting between them. In nucleotides, the CDR3 is TGCAGCGTTGGGGGCTTCTATGGCTACACCTTC. Translation: CSVGGFYGYTF.

This sequence joins TRBV30 and TRBJ1-5; D may be TRBD1 (6 bases). Germline V gene sequence: CDR1 GTSNPN, CDR2 SVGIG (reference sequence). The CDR3 length is 14 residues. With 3 bases removed from V and 2 bases from J, the gap between germline ends came to 11 bases. CDR3 residues: CAWRGKGGNQPQHF. The CDR3 DNA reads as TGTGCCTGGAGGGGTAAGGGGGGCAATCAGCCCCAGCATTTT.